The subject of this entry is one T cell receptor (beta chain). Its antigen is not known. One entry per CDR3 protein results from TCRdb running MiXCR on the reads. The sample records 250,000 to 300,000 distinct CDR3 sequences, 25% being singletons. The sample belongs to a study of T cell repertoires in cytomegalovirus infection. Overall study findings and caveats: HLA-C-restricted CMV clonotypes gave the most frequent clonotype in two of eight donors.

The sequence came from a human donor in good health (CMV status not recorded). Some clones in this sample may be carry-over from other donors' samples. Sequenced input: PBMCs.

CDR3 DNA: TGTGCCAGCAGTTTATCTCGGGACTTCTCCTACGAGCAGTACTTC. This codes for CASSLSRDFSYEQYF. The chain links TRBV28 to TRBJ2-7, with a possible D match to TRBD2 (6 bases). This CDR3 has 15 amino acids. Germline values: CDR1 MDHEN, CDR2 SYDVKM. Deletions cut 1 base from V and 0 bases from J, with 10 bases between.